This record covers a single T cell receptor beta chain. Its antigen is unidentified. The PCR had 60 Vbeta and 13 Jbeta primers. Sequencing used immunoSEQ multiplex PCR; TCRdb keeps in-frame clones, though not all of them. The sample has about 130,000 clones, approximately 82% seen once. This sample was taken from a study of cytomegalovirus exposure and HLA in healthy donors. At the level of the study: HLA-typed donors contributed about 85 million unique TCRs, which were held in an early data release. Study outcomes and limitations: In a later analysis, several top co-occurrence clusters appeared linked to parvovirus B19, influenza, CMV and Epstein-Barr virus. A later analysis linked more than 15,000 TCR beta sequences to HLA alleles at 0.05 false discovery rate.

Germline trimming cut 1 base from V and 6 bases from J; bases unmatched to any gene: 6. The CDR3 extends over 15 amino acids. Looked up from germline, CDR1 is MNHNS and CDR2 is SASEGT. The TCR sequence derives from a boy between 2 and 10 years old in good health and CMV-seronegative. Sample: PBMCs. This sequence joins TRBV6-1 and TRBJ1-5; 7 nucleotides align to TRBD1. CDR3 DNA: TGTGCCAGCAGTGAAGGACCGACAGGGCGTCAGCCCCAGCATTTT. Translation: CASSEGPTGRQPQHF.